This TCR beta chain is from a study of T cell responses to AZD1222 COVID-19 vaccine. Study-wide context: Analysis merged second doses at about 4 or about 12 weeks. The study, taken as a whole, reports: White British people made up most donors, females outnumbered males, and clonal diversity was possibly underestimated. Reportedly, nearly half of unique spike TCRs recognized epitopes outside B.1.351/B.1.1.7 mutations.

The sample holds one count of this clone. Its target is unknown. The V end was cut by 4 bases, the J end by 5 bases, with 8 bases between. CDR3 size: 13 residues. In germline, CDR1 is KGHDR, CDR2 SFDVKD. Sequencing used immunoSEQ multiplex PCR; TCRdb keeps in-frame clones, though not all of them. The table has 100,000 or so clones, about 88% seen once. The sample in question was peripheral blood, obtained on day 0 of AZD1222 vaccination. This rearrangement joins TRBV24-1 to TRBJ2-1; D uncertain. The receptor was isolated from an adult in good health. CDR3 nucleotides: TGTGCCACCAGTGAGCCTGTCAACAATGAGCAGTTCTTC. Its translation is CATSEPVNNEQFF.